The 27 T cell receptor beta chains in this list originate from one sample, sequenced in a study of cytomegalovirus exposure and HLA in healthy donors. PCR used 60 Vbeta primers and 13 Jbeta primers. Repertoires were generated with immunoSEQ multiplex PCR, while TCRdb's copy carries only in-frame clones and drops some. The repertoire includes under 90,000 clones, 77% of them detected once, and roughly 3% sits in the top ten. Source material: PBMCs. The receptors here all came from a man aged 45-60 years in good health and CMV-seropositive.

The CDR3 spells CASSPTTGFGYTF. The CDR3 nucleotides are TGTGCCAGCTCACCTACCACAGGGTTTGGCTACACCTTC. V and J are TRBV18 and TRBJ1-2; D might be TRBD1 (6 bases). CDR3 size: 13 residues. Trimming removed 3 bases at V and 7 bases at J, with 12 bases between. The V gene's germline CDR1 is KGHSH and CDR2 LQKENI.

V usage is TRBV7-2 and J usage is TRBJ2-3; D possibly corresponds to TRBD1 (5 bases). This CDR3 has 17 amino acids. V shed 2 bases and J shed 0 bases, with 15 bases lying between them. Germline V gene lookup returns CDR1 SGHTA and CDR2 FQGNSA. CDR3 bases: TGTGCCAGCAGCTTAAGGTGGGGCGGAACTAGCACAGATACGCAGTATTTT. It is translated as CASSLRWGGTSTDTQYF.

The chain carries TRBV20-1 and TRBJ1-1; no definite D call. This CDR3 comprises 11 residues. Trimming pared 5 bases from V and 10 bases from J, leaving 14 bases between. In germline, CDR1 is DFQATT, CDR2 SNEGSKA (reference sequence). This chain's CDR3 is CSAEVRRVAFF. Written as DNA, the CDR3 is TGCAGTGCTGAGGTTAGGCGGGTAGCTTTCTTT.

The CDR3 loop is CAISEGRGTEAFF. CDR3 nucleotide sequence: TGTGCCATCAGTGAGGGCAGGGGCACTGAAGCTTTCTTT. The chain links TRBV10-3 to TRBJ1-1; D may be TRBD1 (6 bases). This CDR3 comprises 13 residues. Germline loops: CDR1 ENHRY, CDR2 SYGVKD. V dropped 2 bases and J dropped 4 bases, with 8 bases sitting between them.

The rearrangement uses TRBV30 and TRBJ1-2; 8 bases line up with TRBD1. With V trimmed by 1 base and J by 8 bases, 6 bases remained unmatched. The V gene's germline CDR1 is GTSNPN and CDR2 SVGIG (reference sequence). The CDR3 contains 13 residues. CDR3 in amino acids: CAWSDGQGLGYTF. The CDR3 DNA follows: TGTGCCTGGAGTGACGGACAGGGTTTAGGCTACACCTTC.

The chain has TRBV5-1 and TRBJ2-1; 7 bases agree with TRBD1. After removal of 6 bases from V and 7 bases from J, the junction contained 19 bases not matched to a gene. Germline V gene data show CDR1 as SGHRS and CDR2 as YFSETQ. The CDR3 sequence is 17 residues long. The CDR3 protein is CASKTGLQSQGGNEQFF. CDR3 DNA sequence: TGCGCCAGCAAGACAGGGCTACAATCCCAAGGCGGTAATGAGCAGTTCTTC. The whole variable domain, remainder taken from reference TRBV5-1 and TRBJ2-1, is KAGVTQTPRYLIKTRGQQVTLSCSPISGHRSVSWYQQTPGQGLQFLFEYFSETQRNKGNFPGRFSGRQFSNSRSEMNVSTLELGDSALYLCASKTGLQSQGGNEQFFGPGTRLTVL.

The chain links TRBV6-6 to TRBJ2-3; D ambiguous. Germline V gene lookup returns CDR1 MNHNY and CDR2 SVGAGI (reference sequence). This CDR3 contains 11 residues. The germline V and J ends were trimmed by 7 bases and 0 bases, with 2 bases remaining between them. CDR3 loop: CASTSTDTQYF. In nucleotides, the CDR3 is TGTGCCAGCACTAGCACAGATACGCAGTATTTT.

The chain couples TRBV7-2 to TRBJ1-1; 10 bases match TRBD1. In germline, CDR1 is SGHTA, CDR2 FQGNSA. J was trimmed by 5 bases and V by 5 bases; bases with no gene match: 5. The CDR3 is 14 residues long. DNA of the CDR3: TGTGCCAGCAGCGTAGGACAGGGGGGGACTGAAGCTTTCTTT. Its translation is CASSVGQGGTEAFF.

V and J are TRBV2 and TRBJ2-5; tentatively, D is TRBD1 (5 bases). CDR1 SNHLY and CDR2 FYNNEI come from the germline V gene. This CDR3 is built from 16 residues. Trimming cost V 0 bases and J 3 bases, with 14 bases left between them. The CDR3 nucleotides read TGTGCCAGCAGTGAAGCGGGAAGGGGAACGGAAGAGACCCAGTACTTC. Protein sequence: CASSEAGRGTEETQYF.

A word on this clone: At one boundary the junction diverges from the germline segment, which might be a read error. Other DNA variants within this sample encode the same CDR3. The chain recombines TRBV7-8 with TRBJ1-3; TRBD1 is a possible D gene (5 bases). Germline V gene sequence: CDR1 SGHVS, CDR2 FQNEAQ. This CDR3 is built from 16 residues. The CDR3 here is CASSFPRGRAGNTIYF. DNA of the CDR3: TGTGCCAGCAGCTTTCCCCGGGGGAGAGCTGGGAACACCATATATTTT.

The chain recombines TRBV27 with TRBJ2-1; D call uncertain. The V gene's germline CDR1 is MNHEY and CDR2 SMNVEV (reference sequence). The V gene lost 5 bases and the J gene lost 0 bases, with 14 bases spanning the gap. The CDR3 is made up of 16 amino acids. CDR3: CASSPSARSSYNEQFF. CDR3 nucleotides: TGTGCCAGCAGTCCATCGGCTAGGAGCTCCTACAATGAGCAGTTCTTC.

The chain couples TRBV9 to TRBJ2-3, with D maybe TRBD2 (5 bases). Trimming removed 4 bases from V and 1 base from J, with 10 bases in between. Germline CDR1 reads SGDLS; CDR2 reads YYNGEE. There are 14 residues in the CDR3. The CDR3 nucleotides are TGTGCCAGCAGCCCCTGGCGGGGCACAGATACGCAGTATTTT. Protein sequence: CASSPWRGTDTQYF.

In this sample, this clone turned up a few times. This rearrangement joins TRBV5-6 to TRBJ2-7; a possible D gene is TRBD1 (5 bases). This CDR3 is 16 amino acids long. Germline V gene sequence: CDR1 SGHDT, CDR2 YYEEEE. Trimming removed 0 bases at V and 4 bases at J, with 17 bases between. This CDR3 reads CASSLGGRRLVYEQYF. CDR3 nucleotides: TGTGCCAGCAGCTTGGGGGGCAGGAGATTGGTGTACGAGCAGTACTTC.

A few counts support this clone. V and J are TRBV5-1 and TRBJ2-1, with 7 bases identical to TRBD1. CDR3 length: 14 residues. Germline-derived CDR1 and CDR2 are SGHRS and YFSETQ. The junction had 12 bases not matched to a gene; V was cut back by 6 bases and J by 9 bases. The CDR3 loop reads CASIPRTGAGEQFF. DNA of the CDR3: TGCGCCAGCATTCCTCGTACAGGGGCAGGTGAGCAGTTCTTC.

J is TRBJ1-2 and V is TRBV30; D gene uncertain. Germline CDR1 is GTSNPN and CDR2 is SVGIG (reference sequence). This CDR3 is 13 amino acids long. V lost 3 bases, J lost 8 bases, and 16 bases lay in between. The CDR3 spells CAWSADKSYGYTF. DNA of the CDR3: TGTGCCTGGAGCGCCGACAAGAGTTACGGCTACACCTTC.

This rearrangement joins TRBV30 to TRBJ1-5, with 10 bases aligning to TRBD1. The CDR3 is 14 amino acids. The trim removed 3 bases at V and 6 bases at J, leaving 5 bases unmatched. Germline V CDR1 and CDR2: GTSNPN, SVGIG (reference sequence). CDR3 sequence (DNA): TGTGCCTGGAGGGGGACAGGGGATGCTCAGCCCCAGCATTTT. Protein sequence: CAWRGTGDAQPQHF.

This clone has a handful of counts. The rearrangement uses TRBV5-4 and TRBJ2-1; 8 bases align to TRBD2. CDR1 and CDR2 (germline): SGHNT, YYREEE (reference sequence). With V trimmed by 2 bases and J by 9 bases, 10 bases remained unmatched. The CDR3 runs to 15 residues. For the CDR3, the DNA is TGTGCCAGCAGCTTAGCGGGAGCCGTAGTTAGTGAGCAGTTCTTC. Amino acid sequence: CASSLAGAVVSEQFF.

The chain is built from TRBV7-2 and TRBJ1-1; no clear D gene. The CDR3 runs 15 residues. Germline CDR1 SGHTA, CDR2 FQGNSA. Trimming shortened V by 1 base and J by 0 bases, and 9 bases separated the two germline ends. The CDR3 bases are TGTGCCAGCAGCTTAGTCCCAGGTATGAACACTGAAGCTTTCTTT. Its protein is CASSLVPGMNTEAFF.

The chain combines TRBV4-3 with TRBJ1-1; D ambiguous. V was cut by 1 base and J by 1 base, with 10 bases left in between. The CDR3 is 15 residues long. Germline CDR1 LGHNA, CDR2 YSLEER. The CDR3 region is CASSQVTNGNTEAFF. CDR3 coding DNA: TGCGCCAGCAGCCAAGTCACGAACGGGAACACTGAAGCTTTCTTT.

The genes are TRBV7-2 and TRBJ1-2; TRBD1 aligns across 7 bases. The CDR3 runs 18 residues. From germline, CDR1 is SGHTA and CDR2 FQGNSA. J lost 4 bases, V lost 3 bases, and 17 bases had no gene match. For the CDR3, the DNA is TGTGCCAGCAGCTTGGCCGGGACAGCTAATATAAAATCCTATGGCTACACCTTC. It is translated as CASSLAGTANIKSYGYTF.

This chain connects TRBV10-1 to TRBJ2-3; D possibly corresponds to TRBD2 (6 bases). The V end lost 0 bases, the J end lost 7 bases, and 17 bases lay between the germline ends. This CDR3 region has 16 residues. Looked up from germline, CDR1 is WNHNN and CDR2 is SYGVQD (reference sequence). CDR3 protein: CASSESTWAGINTQYF. CDR3 coding DNA: TGCGCCAGCAGTGAGTCTACTTGGGCGGGGATAAATACGCAGTATTTT.

The genes are TRBV2 and TRBJ1-1; D is possibly TRBD1 (5 bases). The germline V and J ends were trimmed by 4 bases and 1 base, with 7 bases remaining between them. This CDR3 contains 13 residues. Looked up from germline, CDR1 is SNHLY and CDR2 is FYNNEI. CDR3 protein: CASSAQGNTEAFF. The CDR3 DNA reads as TGTGCCAGCAGTGCCCAGGGGAACACTGAAGCTTTCTTT.

V gene TRBV11-2 combines with J gene TRBJ2-2, with unresolved D. CDR3 length equals 15 residues. V was cut by 1 base and J by 2 bases, with 8 bases left in between. Germline lookup yields CDR1 SGHAT and CDR2 FQNNGV. CDR3 protein: CASSLVRANTGELFF. In DNA, the CDR3 is TGTGCCAGCAGCTTAGTGCGAGCTAACACCGGGGAGCTGTTTTTT.

This clone was picked up a small number of times. The rearrangement links TRBV4-3 to TRBJ1-6; the match to TRBD1 covers 7 bases. V lost 0 bases to trimming and J lost 5 bases; unmatched junction nucleotides: 7. Germline CDR1 is LGHNA and CDR2 is YSLEER. This CDR3 has 17 residues. CDR3 bases: TGCGCCAGCAGCCAAGAGTGGGCGGGACAGAATAATTCACCCCTCCACTTT. This sequence encodes CASSQEWAGQNNSPLHF.

A word on this clone: One end of the junction does not line up with germline, which may come from a read error. V gene TRBV7-9 combines with J gene TRBJ2-3, with 8 bases identical to TRBD2. Germline values: CDR1 SEHNR, CDR2 FQNEAQ (reference sequence). CDR3 length: 16 amino acids. Here the CDR3 reads CSSSTLAGPSGDTQYF. The CDR3 region has the DNA TGTTCCAGCAGCACCCTAGCGGGCCCCTCCGGAGATACGCAGTATTTT.

The chain has TRBV19 and TRBJ1-5; the D gene is possibly TRBD1 (6 bases). V was cut by 1 base and J by 2 bases, with 9 bases left in between. This CDR3 region has 15 residues. Germline assignment: CDR1 LNHDA and CDR2 SQIVND (reference sequence). The CDR3 bases are TGTGCCAGTAGTATAGGGACAGAGGGCAATCAGCCCCAGCATTTT. This codes for CASSIGTEGNQPQHF.

This clone has just a few counts. The chain employs TRBV19 and TRBJ2-1; weak D call: TRBD1 (5 bases). The CDR3 has 14 amino acids. Trimming pared 3 bases from V and 10 bases from J, leaving 16 bases between. From germline, CDR1 is LNHDA and CDR2 SQIVND (reference sequence). The CDR3 DNA is TGTGCCAGTAGTATCTTAGTTAGCTCAGGGGAGCAGTTCTTC. Translation gives CASSILVSSGEQFF.